This T cell receptor (beta chain) originates from a study of T cell repertoires in cytomegalovirus infection (dated by TCRdb to about 2019). Regarding the complete study: Because public TCR beta signatures pointed to carriage of CMV infection together with the matching HLA type, the HLA type of each donor mattered for the analysis.

Study-wide conclusions, independent of this receptor: Cumulative frequency of public TCR beta family members discriminated carriers of CMV infection plus the relevant HLA type in this cohort and an independent 352-donor cohort. The ex vivo response was dominated by HLA-C-restricted CMV-specific TCR beta clonotypes, and the single most frequent clonotype in two of eight donors was supplied by these HLA-C-restricted clonotypes.

Sequencing took place on an Illumina HiSeq 1500. TCRdb reworked the public reads: Q25 trimming with fastp, MiXCR clone assembly, productive beta chains retained. When rows share a CDR3 protein, they turn into one entry using the most common DNA and genes. This sample comprises more than 650,000 distinct CDR3 sequences, 35% to 45% of them detected only once. The top ten hold about 2.8% of the sample. As regards this clonotype: Its target antigen remains unknown. The sample holds no much larger clone one base away, and base qualities are not on file.

The CDR3, cysteine through phenylalanine, is 17 amino acids long. Left in the record is the CDR3 DNA by itself, 51 bases read in frame from the first base. V is cut back by 5 bases and J by 3 bases, with 10 bases in the junction unmatched. CDR1 and CDR2 were assigned from the germline V gene as MDHEN and SYDVKM. The chain couples TRBV28 to TRBJ2-1; TRBD1 lines up with 10 middle nucleotides. The TCR sequence derives from a human donor in good health (CMV status not recorded). Some clones in this sample may be carry-over from other donors' samples. Material: PBMCs. This receptor has the CDR3 CASSSNLGTGDYNEQFF. The sequence in DNA is TGTGCCAGCAGTAGCAACCTCGGGACAGGGGACTACAATGAGCAGTTCTTC.